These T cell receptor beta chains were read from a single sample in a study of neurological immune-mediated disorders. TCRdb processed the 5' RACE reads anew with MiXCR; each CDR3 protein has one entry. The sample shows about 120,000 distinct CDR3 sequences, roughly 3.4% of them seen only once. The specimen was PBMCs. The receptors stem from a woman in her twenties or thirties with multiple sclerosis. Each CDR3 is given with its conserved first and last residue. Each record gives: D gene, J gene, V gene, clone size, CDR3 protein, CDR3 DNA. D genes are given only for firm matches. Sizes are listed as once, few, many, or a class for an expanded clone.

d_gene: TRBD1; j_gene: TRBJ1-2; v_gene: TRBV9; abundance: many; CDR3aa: CASSGAGQPRPGYTF; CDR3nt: TGTGCCAGCAGCGGAGCGGGACAGCCCCGGCCCGGCTACACCTTC
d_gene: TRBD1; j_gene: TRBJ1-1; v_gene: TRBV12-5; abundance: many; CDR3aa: CASGRDREMNTEAFF; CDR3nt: TGTGCTAGTGGCAGGGACAGAGAAATGAACACTGAAGCTTTCTTT
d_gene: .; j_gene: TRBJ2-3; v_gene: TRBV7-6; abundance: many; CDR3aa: CASSLETGTGPTDTQYF; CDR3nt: TGTGCCAGCAGCCTCGAGACCGGGACCGGGCCCACAGATACGCAGTATTTT
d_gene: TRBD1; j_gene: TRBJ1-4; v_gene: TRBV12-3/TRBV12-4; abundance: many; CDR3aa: CASSFNRGLEKLFF; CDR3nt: TGTGCCAGCAGTTTTAACAGGGGACTGGAAAAACTGTTTTTT
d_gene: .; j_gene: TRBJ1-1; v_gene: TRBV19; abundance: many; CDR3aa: CASTTSYDRKAFF; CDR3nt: TGTGCCAGCACTACTTCTTACGACAGGAAAGCTTTCTTT
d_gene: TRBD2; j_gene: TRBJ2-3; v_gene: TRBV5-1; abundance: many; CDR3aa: CASSPWTRDTQYF; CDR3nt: TGCGCCAGCAGTCCCTGGACTAGGGATACGCAGTATTTT
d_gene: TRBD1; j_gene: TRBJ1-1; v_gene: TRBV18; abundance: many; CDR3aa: CASSADRGFTEAFF; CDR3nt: TGTGCCAGCTCGGCGGACAGGGGATTCACTGAAGCTTTCTTT
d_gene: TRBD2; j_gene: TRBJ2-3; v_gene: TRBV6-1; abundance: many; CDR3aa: CASSPLGGITDTQYF; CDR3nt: TGTGCCAGCAGTCCTCTCGGGGGGATCACAGATACGCAGTATTTT
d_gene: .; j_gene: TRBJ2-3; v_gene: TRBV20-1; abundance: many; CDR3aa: CSARVYPMGADSTDTQYF; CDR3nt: TGCAGTGCTAGAGTTTACCCAATGGGAGCGGATAGCACAGATACGCAGTATTTT
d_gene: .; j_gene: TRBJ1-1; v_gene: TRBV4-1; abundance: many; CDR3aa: CASSTRSSTEAFF; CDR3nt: TGCGCCAGCAGCACCCGGTCCAGCACTGAAGCTTTCTTT
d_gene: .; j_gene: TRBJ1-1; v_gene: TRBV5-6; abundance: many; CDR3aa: CASSPGMNTEAFF; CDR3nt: TGTGCCAGCAGCCCTGGAATGAACACTGAAGCTTTCTTT
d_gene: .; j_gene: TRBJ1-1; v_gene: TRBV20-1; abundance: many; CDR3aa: CSAAEVGGSEAFF; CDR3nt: TGCAGTGCTGCAGAGGTGGGGGGATCTGAAGCTTTCTTT
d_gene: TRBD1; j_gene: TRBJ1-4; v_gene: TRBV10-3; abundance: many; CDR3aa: CAIRSDREDEKLFF; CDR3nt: TGTGCCATCAGATCGGACAGGGAAGATGAAAAACTGTTTTTT
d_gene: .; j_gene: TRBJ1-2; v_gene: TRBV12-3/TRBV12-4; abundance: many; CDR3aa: CASSPVQAGGYTF; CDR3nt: TGTGCCAGCAGTCCGGTACAGGCGGGTGGCTACACCTTC
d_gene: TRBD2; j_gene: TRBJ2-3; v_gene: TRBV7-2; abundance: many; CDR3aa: CASSFAGTSGSTDTQYF; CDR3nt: TGTGCCAGCAGCTTCGCCGGGACTAGCGGGAGTACAGATACGCAGTATTTT
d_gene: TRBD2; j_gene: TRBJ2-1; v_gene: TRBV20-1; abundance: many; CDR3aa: CSAAGPGAGTYNEQFF; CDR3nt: TGCAGTGCCGCAGGCCCGGGAGCGGGGACGTACAATGAGCAGTTCTTC